This is a list of T cell receptor beta chains from one sample in a study of cytomegalovirus exposure and HLA in healthy donors. Profiling relied on immunoSEQ multiplex PCR, and the TCRdb table lists in-frame clones only, not all of them. Altogether under 200,000 clones are present, about 71% being singletons, with the ten largest covering over 2.5%. Sequencing was done on a sample of PBMCs. Receptor source: a woman younger than 45 in good health and CMV-seronegative. The CDR3 runs from the conserved cysteine through the conserved F or W. The D gene is left open where the match is weak. Size is stated for part of the rows, as once, few or many counts, or as a class when the clone is expanded.

CDR3nt | CDR3aa | v_gene | abundance | d_gene | j_gene
TGTTCCAGCAGCTTATTGGGGGGACAGGGTTTGAGGGATGGCTACACCTTC | CSSSLLGGQGLRDGYTF | TRBV7-9 | NA | TRBD1 | TRBJ1-2
TGTGCCAGCAGCTTGGGTCAGGGGGACACAGATACGCAGTATTTT | CASSLGQGDTDTQYF | TRBV5-4 | NA | TRBD1 | TRBJ2-3
TGTGCCAGCAGTTACCAGATAGGGAGAGAGCAGTACTTC | CASSYQIGREQYF | TRBV6-6 | NA | NA | TRBJ2-5
TGTGCCAGCAGCTTAGTAGGACAGGGGGGAAAACTGTTTTTT | CASSLVGQGGKLFF | TRBV7-2 | few | TRBD1 | TRBJ1-4
TGTGCCAGCAGTTCCCTCGGGACAAAAGGGCGGAACACTGAAGCTTTCTTT | CASSSLGTKGRNTEAFF | TRBV28 | few | NA | TRBJ1-1
TGTGCCAGCTCAGAGGACAGAAACTATGGCTACACCTTC | CASSEDRNYGYTF | TRBV18 | NA | NA | TRBJ1-2
TGCGCCAGCAGCCAATCCCTACTTTACGGGGCTGAAGCTTTCTTT | CASSQSLLYGAEAFF | TRBV4-3 | few | NA | TRBJ1-1
TGTGCCAGCTCACTGGGACACTTCGATGACGCCGATGAGCAGTTCTTC | CASSLGHFDDADEQFF | TRBV18 | NA | NA | TRBJ2-1
TGTGCCTGGAGGAATAGCGGGAACTACGAGCAGTACTTC | CAWRNSGNYEQYF | TRBV30 | NA | TRBD2 | TRBJ2-7
TGTGCCACCAGTGAGAGCGGGACCTACAATGAGCAGTTCTTC | CATSESGTYNEQFF | TRBV15 | NA | TRBD2 | TRBJ2-1
TGTGCCAGCGGTTCCGCCTACAGAAAGAGGGATTCACCCCTCCACTTT | CASGSAYRKRDSPLHF | TRBV27 | NA | NA | TRBJ1-6
TGCGCCTGCAGCGAGGGGGGGATCGCGAATGAAGCTTTCTTT | CACSEGGIANEAFF | TRBV5-1 | NA | NA | TRBJ1-1
TGTGCCACACTCGCGGGGACTAGCGGGGGGAGCACAGATACGCAGTATTTT | CATLAGTSGGSTDTQYF | TRBV10-3 | NA | TRBD2 | TRBJ2-3
TGTGCCAGCAGTTCAACCGGGACAGCGAACACTGAAGCTTTCTTT | CASSSTGTANTEAFF | TRBV6-5 | NA | TRBD1 | TRBJ1-1
TGTGCCAGCAGCCAAGCGGAGAGAGGCTACACCTTC | CASSQAERGYTF | TRBV14 | NA | NA | TRBJ1-2
TGTGCCAGCAGTTTTGGGACAGGTGGCACCGGGGAGCTGTTTTTT | CASSFGTGGTGELFF | TRBV27 | NA | TRBD1 | TRBJ2-2
TGTGCCAGAAGGCTCCCCTCCGAGGGAACAGATACGCAGTATTTT | CARRLPSEGTDTQYF | TRBV5-3 | NA | NA | TRBJ2-3
TGCGCCAGCAGCTTGGGACAGGAAGGGAACTATGGCTACACCTTC | CASSLGQEGNYGYTF | TRBV4-1 | NA | TRBD1 | TRBJ1-2